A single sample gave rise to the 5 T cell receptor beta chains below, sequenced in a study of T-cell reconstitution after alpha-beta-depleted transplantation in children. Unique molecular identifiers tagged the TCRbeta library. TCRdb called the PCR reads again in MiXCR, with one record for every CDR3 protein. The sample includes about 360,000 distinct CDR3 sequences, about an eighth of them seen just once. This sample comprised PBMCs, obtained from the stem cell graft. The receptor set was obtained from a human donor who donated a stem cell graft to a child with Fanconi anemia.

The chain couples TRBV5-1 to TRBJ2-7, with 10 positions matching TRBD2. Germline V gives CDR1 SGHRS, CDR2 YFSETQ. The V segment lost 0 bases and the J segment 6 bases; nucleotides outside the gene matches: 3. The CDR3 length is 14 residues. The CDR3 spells CASSLAPSGGEQYV. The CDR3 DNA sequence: TGCGCCAGCAGCTTGGCACCTAGCGGGGGCGAGCAGTACGTC.

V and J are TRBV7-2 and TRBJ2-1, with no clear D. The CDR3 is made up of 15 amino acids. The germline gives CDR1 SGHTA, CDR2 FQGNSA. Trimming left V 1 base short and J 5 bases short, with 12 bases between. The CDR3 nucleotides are TGTGCCAGCAGCTTAGAGGCTCTCCCCAACAATGAGCAGTTCTTC. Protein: CASSLEALPNNEQFF.

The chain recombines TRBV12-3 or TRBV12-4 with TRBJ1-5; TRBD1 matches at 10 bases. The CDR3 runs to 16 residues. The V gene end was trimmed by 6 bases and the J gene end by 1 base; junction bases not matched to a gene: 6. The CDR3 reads CASRGQGEGSNQPQHF. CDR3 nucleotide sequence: TGTGCCAGCAGAGGACAGGGGGAAGGAAGCAATCAGCCCCAGCATTTT.

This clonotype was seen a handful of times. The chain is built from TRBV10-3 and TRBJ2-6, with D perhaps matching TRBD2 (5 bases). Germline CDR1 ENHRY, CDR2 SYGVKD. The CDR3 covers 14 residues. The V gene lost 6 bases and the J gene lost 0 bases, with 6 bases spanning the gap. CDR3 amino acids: CAISGDSGANVLTF. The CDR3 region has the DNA TGTGCCATCAGCGGGGACTCTGGGGCCAACGTCCTGACTTTC.

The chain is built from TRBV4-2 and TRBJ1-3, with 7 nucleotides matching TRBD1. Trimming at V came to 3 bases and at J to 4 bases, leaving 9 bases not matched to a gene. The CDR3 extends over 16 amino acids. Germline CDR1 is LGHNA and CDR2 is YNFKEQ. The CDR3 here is CASSQENTGAGNTIYF. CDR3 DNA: TGTGCCAGCAGCCAGGAAAACACAGGGGCAGGAAACACCATATATTTT.